Shown below are 3 T cell receptor beta chains from a single sample sequenced in a study of OX40 agonist ivuxolimab in advanced cancers. Using immunoSEQ multiplex PCR, the repertoire was profiled, and TCRdb retains in-frame clones only, with some absent. Of around 40,000 clones listed, about 82% were seen once; the top ten hold around 21%. The sample here was CD4+ or CD8+ T cells sorted from blood, taken in a trial of the OX40 agonist ivuxolimab. The receptor set was obtained from an adult with an advanced solid tumor such as melanoma, head and neck, liver or kidney cancer.

V and J are TRBV9 and TRBJ2-5; weak D call: TRBD2 (6 bases). Trimming took off 0 bases at V and 4 bases at J, with 13 bases between the two ends. Per the germline V gene, CDR1 is SGDLS and CDR2 is YYNGEE. This CDR3 has 15 residues. The CDR3 DNA reads TGTGCCAGCAGCGTAGCCGGGGGTAGGCGAGAGACCCAGTACTTC. As protein: CASSVAGGRRETQYF.

V and J are TRBV5-5 and TRBJ2-1; 9 bases are a match to TRBD2. Per germline, CDR1 SGHKS and CDR2 YYEKEE (reference sequence). V was clipped by 0 bases and J by 9 bases; unmatched bases: 4. The CDR3 is 14 residues long. In DNA, the CDR3 is TGTGCCAGCAGCTTGGTGCGGGAGGGCCTTGAGCAGTTCTTC. It encodes CASSLVREGLEQFF.

The rearrangement joins TRBV2 to TRBJ2-5, with D unresolved. CDR1 is SNHLY, CDR2 FYNNEI, per germline. The CDR3 spans 10 residues. Trimming took 6 bases from V and 5 from J, leaving 4 bases between them. This CDR3 is CASRLETQYF. The CDR3, as DNA: TGTGCCAGCAGGCTGGAGACCCAGTACTTC.